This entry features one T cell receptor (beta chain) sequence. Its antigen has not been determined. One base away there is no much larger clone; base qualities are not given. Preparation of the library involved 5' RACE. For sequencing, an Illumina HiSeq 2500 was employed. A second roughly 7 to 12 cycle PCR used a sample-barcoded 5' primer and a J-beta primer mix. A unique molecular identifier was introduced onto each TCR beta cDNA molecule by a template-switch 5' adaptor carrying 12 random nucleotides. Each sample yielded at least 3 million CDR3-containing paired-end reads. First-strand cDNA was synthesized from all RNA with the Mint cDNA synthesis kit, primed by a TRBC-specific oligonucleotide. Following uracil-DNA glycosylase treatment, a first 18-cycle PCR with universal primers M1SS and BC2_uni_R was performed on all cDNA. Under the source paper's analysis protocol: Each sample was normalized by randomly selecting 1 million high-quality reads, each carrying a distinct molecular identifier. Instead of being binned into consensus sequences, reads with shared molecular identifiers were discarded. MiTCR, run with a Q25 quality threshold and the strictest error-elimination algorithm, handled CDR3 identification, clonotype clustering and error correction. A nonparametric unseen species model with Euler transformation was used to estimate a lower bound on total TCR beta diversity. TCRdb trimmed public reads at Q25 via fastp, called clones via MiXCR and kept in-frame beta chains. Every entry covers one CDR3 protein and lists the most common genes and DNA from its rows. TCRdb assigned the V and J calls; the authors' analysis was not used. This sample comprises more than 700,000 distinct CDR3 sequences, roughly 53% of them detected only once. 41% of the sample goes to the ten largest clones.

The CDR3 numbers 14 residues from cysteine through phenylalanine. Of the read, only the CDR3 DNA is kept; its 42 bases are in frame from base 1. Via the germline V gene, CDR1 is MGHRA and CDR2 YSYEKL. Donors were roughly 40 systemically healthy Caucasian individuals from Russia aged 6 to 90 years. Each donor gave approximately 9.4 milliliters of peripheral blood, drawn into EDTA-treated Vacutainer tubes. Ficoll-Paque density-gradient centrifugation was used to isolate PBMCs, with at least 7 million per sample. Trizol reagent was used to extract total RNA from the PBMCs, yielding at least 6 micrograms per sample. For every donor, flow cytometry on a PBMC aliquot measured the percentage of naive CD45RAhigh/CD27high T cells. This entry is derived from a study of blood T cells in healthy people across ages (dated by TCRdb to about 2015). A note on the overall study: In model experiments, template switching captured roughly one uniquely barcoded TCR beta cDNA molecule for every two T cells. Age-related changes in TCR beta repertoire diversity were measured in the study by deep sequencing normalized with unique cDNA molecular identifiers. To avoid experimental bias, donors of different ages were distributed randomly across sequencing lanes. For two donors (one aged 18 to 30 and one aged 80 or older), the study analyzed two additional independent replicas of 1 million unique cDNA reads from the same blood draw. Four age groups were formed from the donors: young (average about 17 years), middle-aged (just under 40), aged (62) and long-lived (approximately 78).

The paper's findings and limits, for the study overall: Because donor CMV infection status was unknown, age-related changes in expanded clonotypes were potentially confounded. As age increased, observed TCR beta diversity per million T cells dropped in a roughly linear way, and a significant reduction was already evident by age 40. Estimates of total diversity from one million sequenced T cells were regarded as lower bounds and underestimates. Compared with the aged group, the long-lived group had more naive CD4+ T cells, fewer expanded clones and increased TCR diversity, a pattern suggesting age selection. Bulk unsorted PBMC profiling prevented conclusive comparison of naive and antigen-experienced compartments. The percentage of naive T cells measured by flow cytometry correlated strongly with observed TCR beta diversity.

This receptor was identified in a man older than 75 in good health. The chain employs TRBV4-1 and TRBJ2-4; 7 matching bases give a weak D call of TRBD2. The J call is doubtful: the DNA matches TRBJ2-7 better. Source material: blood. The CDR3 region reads CASSQDWGGCEQYF. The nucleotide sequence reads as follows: TGCGCCAGCAGCCAAGATTGGGGGGGCTGCGAGCAGTACTTC.